Below are 12 T cell receptor beta chains sequenced from a single sample in a study of blood T cell repertoires in COVID-19. The repertoire was sequenced with immunoSEQ multiplex PCR; TCRdb's copy has only in-frame clones and lacks some. The sample lists about 80,000 clones; approximately 86% were seen once. Sequencing input: peripheral blood. Receptors were obtained from a man older than 75 with active or convalescent COVID-19.

This chain connects TRBV9 to TRBJ1-2; TRBD1 agrees at 10 bases. This CDR3 is 16 amino acids long. V dropped 0 bases and J dropped 1; count of bases not matched to a gene: 3. Germline V CDR1 and CDR2: SGDLS, YYNGEE. The CDR3, as DNA: TGTGCCAGCAGCGTAGATAGGGACAGGGGTAACTATGGCTACACCTTC. Protein sequence: CASSVDRDRGNYGYTF. Drawing the rest from reference TRBV9 and TRBJ1-2, the complete variable domain is DSGVTQTPKHLITATGQRVTLRCSPRSGDLSVYWYQQSLDQGLQFLIQYYNGEERAKGNILERFSAQQFPDLHSELNLSSLELGDSALYFCASSVDRDRGNYGYTFGSGTRLTVV.

This chain connects TRBV24-1 to TRBJ1-1, with D perhaps TRBD1 (6 bases). Germline V CDR1 and CDR2: KGHDR, SFDVKD. Trimming removed 9 bases from V and 3 bases from J, with 13 bases in between. This CDR3 contains 13 residues. The CDR3 spells CATQQGRDTEAFF. In DNA, the CDR3 is TGTGCCACCCAACAGGGTCGGGACACTGAAGCTTTCTTT.

This chain links TRBV18 with TRBJ1-2; D remains unclear. Germline V lookup: CDR1 KGHSH, CDR2 LQKENI. CDR3 length: 16 residues. Trimming took off 3 bases at V and 2 bases at J, with 16 bases between the two ends. This chain's CDR3 is CASSPTEGSLNYGYTF. CDR3 nucleotides: TGTGCCAGCTCACCTACGGAGGGATCTCTAAACTATGGCTACACCTTC.

Only one count was recorded for this clone. The rearrangement links TRBV5-1 to TRBJ1-6; D is uncertain. The CDR3 is 14 amino acids. Germline V CDR1 and CDR2: SGHRS, YFSETQ. The V and J ends lost 1 base and 9 bases respectively, with 11 bases between them. The CDR3: CASSLRGSGSPLHF. The DNA of the CDR3 is TGCGCCAGCAGCTTGAGAGGGAGCGGTTCACCCCTCCACTTT.

This clone was recorded once. The V call is TRBV28, the J call TRBJ1-1; possibly TRBD1 for D (6 bases). The CDR3 is made up of 15 amino acids. Germline values: CDR1 MDHEN, CDR2 SYDVKM. V was shortened by 4 bases and J by 2 bases, with 14 bases between the two germline ends. The chain's CDR3 is CASSSPGTKNTEAFF. CDR3 DNA sequence: TGTGCCAGCAGTTCCCCCGGGACAAAAAACACTGAAGCTTTCTTT. The full variable domain, completed using reference TRBV28 and TRBJ1-1, is DVKVTQSSRYLVKRTGEKVFLECVQDMDHENMFWYRQDPGLGLRLIYFSYDVKMKEKGDIPEGYSVSREKKERFSLILESASTNQTSMYLCASSSPGTKNTEAFFGQGTRLTVV.

V is TRBV6-4 and J is TRBJ2-2; TRBD1 matches 8 bases. The CDR3 is 14 amino acids. Trimming removed 3 bases from V and 5 bases from J; junction bases left unmatched: 2. Germline V lookup: CDR1 MRHNA, CDR2 SNTAGT. The CDR3 bases are TGTGCCAGCAGTGAACAGGGGGTAACCGGGGAGCTGTTTTTT. Protein sequence: CASSEQGVTGELFF.

The sample holds one count of this clone. J is TRBJ2-6 and V is TRBV5-1; possibly TRBD1 for D (5 bases). Germline CDR1 and CDR2: SGHRS and YFSETQ. V was shortened by 6 bases and J by 1 base, with 8 bases between the two germline ends. The CDR3 loop spans 14 amino acids. CDR3 coding DNA: TGCGCCAGCAAAACAGGTTCTGGGGCCAACGTCCTGACTTTC. Translated, it gives CASKTGSGANVLTF.

DNA for the CDR3: TGTGCCAGCTCACTGGGCCGGGGGTTTGAGCAGTACGTC. Its translation is CASSLGRGFEQYV. J is TRBJ2-7 and V is TRBV18; D might be TRBD2 (6 bases). Germline values: CDR1 KGHSH, CDR2 LQKENI. The CDR3 sequence is 13 residues long. Trimming shortened V by 4 bases and J by 7 bases, and 14 bases separated the two germline ends.

This clone has only a few counts. The V call is TRBV19, the J call TRBJ2-1; possible D gene TRBD1, 5 bases. The CDR3 is 14 residues long. CDR1 LNHDA and CDR2 SQIVND come from the germline V gene (reference sequence). The V end lost 5 bases, the J end lost 4 bases, and 12 bases lay between the germline ends. In DNA form, the CDR3 reads TGTGCCAGTAGTGAAGGCGGACATTACAATGAGCAGTTCTTC. Residues: CASSEGGHYNEQFF.

The rearrangement links TRBV5-1 to TRBJ2-1; the D gene is possibly TRBD2 (6 bases). Germline CDR1 SGHRS, CDR2 YFSETQ. The CDR3 runs 15 residues. V was pared by 4 bases and J by 7 bases, with 18 bases between. The CDR3 loop is CASSRSGWGENEQFF. The CDR3 DNA sequence: TGCGCCAGCAGCCGAAGCGGGTGGGGTGAGAATGAGCAGTTCTTC.

DNA of the CDR3: TGTGCCAGCAAGCGGACAGGAACGGCTGAAGCTTTCTTT. It specifies CASKRTGTAEAFF. The chain has TRBV12-3 or TRBV12-4 and TRBJ1-1; 7 nucleotides line up with TRBD1. The CDR3 is 13 residues long. J lost 6 bases, V lost 7 bases, and 8 bases had no gene match.

The CDR3 is CATSDLGAGVGNEQFF. CDR3 nucleotides: TGTGCCACCAGTGATTTGGGGGCGGGAGTAGGCAATGAGCAGTTCTTC. V is TRBV24-1 and J is TRBJ2-1, with 7 positions matching TRBD2. Germline trimming cut 0 bases from V and 6 bases from J; bases unmatched to any gene: 7. The CDR3 runs to 16 residues. CDR1 is KGHDR, CDR2 SFDVKD, per germline.